These 2 T cell receptor beta chains originate from one sample sequenced in a study of shared clonotypes between healthy human individuals. Method: immunoSEQ multiplex PCR; TCRdb's copy keeps in-frame clones and lacks some. The repertoire holds about 1.1 million clones, with 70% to 80% as singletons. Material for sequencing was memory CD4+ T cells from PBMCs. The subset was: CD45RA-negative fraction. These receptors originate from a man aged 18 to 29 in good health. Some clones in this sample may be carry-over from other donors' samples.

V and J are TRBV7-8 and TRBJ2-2, with D perhaps matching TRBD2 (6 bases). CDR1 is SGHVS, CDR2 FQNEAQ, per germline. Between the trimmed V and J ends, which lost 8 bases and 6 bases, there was a span of 25 bases. The CDR3 is made up of 17 amino acids. The CDR3 DNA sequence: TGTGCCAGCTCCTCCTCCCCCGGGGGTCCCCTGGCCGGGGAGCTGTTTTTT. It encodes CASSSSPGGPLAGELFF.

This sequence joins TRBV28 and TRBJ2-7; 13 bases align to TRBD2. Trimming took 5 bases from V and 3 from J; bases not matched to a gene: 13. From germline, CDR1 is MDHEN and CDR2 SYDVKM. This CDR3 region has 18 residues. CDR3 in DNA: TGTGCCAGCAGTGCGTCCGCTCCGGGACTAGCGGGGATCTACGAGCAGTACTTC. Protein product: CASSASAPGLAGIYEQYF.